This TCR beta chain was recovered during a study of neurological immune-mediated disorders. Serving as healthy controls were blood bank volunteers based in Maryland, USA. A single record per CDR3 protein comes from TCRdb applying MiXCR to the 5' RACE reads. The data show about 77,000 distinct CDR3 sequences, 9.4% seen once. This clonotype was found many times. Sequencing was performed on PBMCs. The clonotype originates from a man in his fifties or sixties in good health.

The chain's CDR3 is CASSQAYEQYF. The CDR3 nucleotides are TGTGCCAGCAGCCAAGCATACGAGCAGTACTTC. The chain is built from TRBV5-5 and TRBJ2-7; no clear D gene. Trimming stripped 4 bases from V and 4 bases from J, with 6 bases between. CDR3 length: 11 amino acids. Germline V gene data show CDR1 as SGHKS and CDR2 as YYEKEE (reference sequence).